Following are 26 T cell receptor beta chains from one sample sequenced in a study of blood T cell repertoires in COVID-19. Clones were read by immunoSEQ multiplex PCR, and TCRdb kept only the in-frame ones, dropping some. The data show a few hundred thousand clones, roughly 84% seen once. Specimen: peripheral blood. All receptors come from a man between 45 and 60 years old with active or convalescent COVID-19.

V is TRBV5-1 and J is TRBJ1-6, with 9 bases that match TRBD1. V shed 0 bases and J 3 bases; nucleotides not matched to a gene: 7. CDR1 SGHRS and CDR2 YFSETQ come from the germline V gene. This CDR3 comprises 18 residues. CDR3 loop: CASSLGDRAFGYNSPLHF. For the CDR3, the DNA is TGCGCCAGCAGCTTGGGGGACAGGGCATTTGGCTATAATTCACCCCTCCACTTT.

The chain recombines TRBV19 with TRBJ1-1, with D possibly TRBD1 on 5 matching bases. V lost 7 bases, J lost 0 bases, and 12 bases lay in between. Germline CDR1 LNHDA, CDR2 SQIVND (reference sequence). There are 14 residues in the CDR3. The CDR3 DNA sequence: TGTGCCAGTACGGCGACAGACATGAACACTGAAGCTTTCTTT. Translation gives CASTATDMNTEAFF.

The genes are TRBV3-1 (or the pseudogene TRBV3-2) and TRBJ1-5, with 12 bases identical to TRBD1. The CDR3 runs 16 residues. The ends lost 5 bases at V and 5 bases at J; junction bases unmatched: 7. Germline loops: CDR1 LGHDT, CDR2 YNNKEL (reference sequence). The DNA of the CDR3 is TGTGCCAGCAGCGGGACAGGGGGCGCGTGGGATCAGCCCCAGCATTTT. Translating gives CASSGTGGAWDQPQHF.

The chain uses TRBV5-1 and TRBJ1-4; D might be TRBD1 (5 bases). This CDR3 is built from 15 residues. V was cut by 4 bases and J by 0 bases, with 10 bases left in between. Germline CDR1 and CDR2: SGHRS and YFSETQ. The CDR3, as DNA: TGCGCCAGCAGCCCCCCAGGGTCAACTAATGAAAAACTGTTTTTT. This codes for CASSPPGSTNEKLFF. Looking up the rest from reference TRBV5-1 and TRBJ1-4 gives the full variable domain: KAGVTQTPRYLIKTRGQQVTLSCSPISGHRSVSWYQQTPGQGLQFLFEYFSETQRNKGNFPGRFSGRQFSNSRSEMNVSTLELGDSALYLCASSPPGSTNEKLFFGSGTQLSVL.

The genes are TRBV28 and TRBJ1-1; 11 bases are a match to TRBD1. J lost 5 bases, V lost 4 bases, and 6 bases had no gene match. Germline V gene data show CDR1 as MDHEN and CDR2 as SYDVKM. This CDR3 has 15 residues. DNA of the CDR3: TGTGCCAGCAGTTCCGGGACAGGGGGTGGTACTGAAGCTTTCTTT. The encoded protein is CASSSGTGGGTEAFF.

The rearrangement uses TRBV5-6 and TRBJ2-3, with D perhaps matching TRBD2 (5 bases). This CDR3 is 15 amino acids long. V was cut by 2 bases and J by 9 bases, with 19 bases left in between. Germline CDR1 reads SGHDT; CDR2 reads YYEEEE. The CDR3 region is CASSLGLPVSETQYF. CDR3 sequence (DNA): TGTGCCAGCAGCTTAGGACTCCCGGTATCGGAGACGCAGTATTTT.

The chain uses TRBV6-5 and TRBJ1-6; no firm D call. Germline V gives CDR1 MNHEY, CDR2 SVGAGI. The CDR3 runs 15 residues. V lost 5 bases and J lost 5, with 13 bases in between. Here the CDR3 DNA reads TGTGCCAGCAGTAGAAGGACTAAAGATAATTCACCCCTCCACTTT. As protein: CASSRRTKDNSPLHF.

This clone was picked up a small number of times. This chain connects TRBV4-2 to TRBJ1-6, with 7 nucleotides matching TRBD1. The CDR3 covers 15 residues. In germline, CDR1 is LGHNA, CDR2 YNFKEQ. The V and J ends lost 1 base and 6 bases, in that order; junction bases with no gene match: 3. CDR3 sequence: CASSQAGTVNSPLHF. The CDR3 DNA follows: TGTGCCAGCAGCCAAGCCGGGACAGTTAATTCACCCCTCCACTTT.

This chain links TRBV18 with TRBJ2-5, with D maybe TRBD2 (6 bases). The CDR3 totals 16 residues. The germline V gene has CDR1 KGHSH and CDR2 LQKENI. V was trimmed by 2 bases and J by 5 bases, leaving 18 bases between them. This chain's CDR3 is CASSPSAPGSGETQYF. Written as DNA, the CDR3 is TGTGCCAGCTCACCAAGTGCCCCAGGCAGCGGGGAGACCCAGTACTTC.

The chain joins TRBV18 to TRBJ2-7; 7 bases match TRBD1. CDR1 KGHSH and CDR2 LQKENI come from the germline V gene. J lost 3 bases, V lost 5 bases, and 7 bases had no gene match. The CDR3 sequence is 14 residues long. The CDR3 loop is CASSGRQGRYEQYF. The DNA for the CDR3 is TGTGCCAGCTCAGGGAGACAGGGCCGCTACGAGCAGTACTTC.

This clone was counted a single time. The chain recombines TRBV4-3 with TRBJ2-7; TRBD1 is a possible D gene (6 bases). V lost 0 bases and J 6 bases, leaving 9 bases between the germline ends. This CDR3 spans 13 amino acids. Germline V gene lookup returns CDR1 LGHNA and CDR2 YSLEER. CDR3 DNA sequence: TGCGCCAGCAGCCAAGATCCCAGGGGCGAGCAGTACTTC. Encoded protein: CASSQDPRGEQYF.

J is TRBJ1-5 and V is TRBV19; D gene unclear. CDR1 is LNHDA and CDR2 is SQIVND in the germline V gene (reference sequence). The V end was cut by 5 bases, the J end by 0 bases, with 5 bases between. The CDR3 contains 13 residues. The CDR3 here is CASSPFSNQPQHF. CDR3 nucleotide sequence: TGTGCCAGTAGTCCCTTTAGCAATCAGCCCCAGCATTTT.

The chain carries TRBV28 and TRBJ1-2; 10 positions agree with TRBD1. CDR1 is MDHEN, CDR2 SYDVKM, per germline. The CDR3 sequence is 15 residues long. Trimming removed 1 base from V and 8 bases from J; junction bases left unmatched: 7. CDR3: CASSLSTGTGVGYTF. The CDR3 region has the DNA TGTGCCAGCAGTTTATCCACCGGGACAGGGGTGGGCTACACCTTC.

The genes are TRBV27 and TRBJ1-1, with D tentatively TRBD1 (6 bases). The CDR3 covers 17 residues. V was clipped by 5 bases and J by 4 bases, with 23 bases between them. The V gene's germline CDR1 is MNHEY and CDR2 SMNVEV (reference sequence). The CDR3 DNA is TGTGCCAGCAGTCCACTCATCCAACAGGGCAAGAGCACTGAAGCTTTCTTT. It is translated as CASSPLIQQGKSTEAFF.

DNA for the CDR3: TGTGCCAGCATGGGTCCTCGGGAGGAGTTCTTC. Translating it yields CASMGPREEFF. This chain joins TRBV28 and TRBJ2-1, with 7 bases fitting TRBD2. Per germline, CDR1 MDHEN and CDR2 SYDVKM. CDR3 length: 11 residues. The V gene end was trimmed by 7 bases and the J gene end by 14 bases; junction bases not matched to a gene: 8.

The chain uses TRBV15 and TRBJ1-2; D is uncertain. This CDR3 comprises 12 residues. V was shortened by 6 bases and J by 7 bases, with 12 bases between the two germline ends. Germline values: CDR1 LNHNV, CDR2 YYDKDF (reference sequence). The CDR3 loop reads CATSWLGSGYTF. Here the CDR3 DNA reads TGTGCCACCAGTTGGTTGGGGAGTGGCTACACCTTC.

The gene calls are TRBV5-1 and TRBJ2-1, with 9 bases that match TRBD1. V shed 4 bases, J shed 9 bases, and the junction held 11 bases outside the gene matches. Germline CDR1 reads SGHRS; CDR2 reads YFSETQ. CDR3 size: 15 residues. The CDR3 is CASSRDRVDWSEQFF. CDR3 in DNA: TGCGCCAGCAGCCGGGACAGGGTGGATTGGAGTGAGCAGTTCTTC.

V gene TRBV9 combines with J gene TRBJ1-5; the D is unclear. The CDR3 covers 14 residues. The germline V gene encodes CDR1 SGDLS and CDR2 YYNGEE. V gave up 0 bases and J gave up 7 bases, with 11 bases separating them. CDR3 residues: CASSVGPSEQPQHF. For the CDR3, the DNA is TGTGCCAGCAGCGTAGGGCCCTCGGAGCAGCCCCAGCATTTT. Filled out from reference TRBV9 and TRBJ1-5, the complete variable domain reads DSGVTQTPKHLITATGQRVTLRCSPRSGDLSVYWYQQSLDQGLQFLIQYYNGEERAKGNILERFSAQQFPDLHSELNLSSLELGDSALYFCASSVGPSEQPQHFGDGTRLSIL.

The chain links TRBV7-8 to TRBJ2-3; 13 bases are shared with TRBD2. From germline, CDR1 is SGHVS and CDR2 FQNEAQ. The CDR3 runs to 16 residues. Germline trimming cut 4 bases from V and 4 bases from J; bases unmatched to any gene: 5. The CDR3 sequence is CASSSRLAGGSDTQYF. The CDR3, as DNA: TGTGCCAGCAGCTCCCGACTAGCGGGAGGCTCAGATACGCAGTATTTT. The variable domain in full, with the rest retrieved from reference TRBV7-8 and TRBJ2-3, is GAGVSQSPRYKVAKRGQDVALRCDPISGHVSLFWYQQALGQGPEFLTYFQNEAQLDKSGLPSDRFFAERPEGSVSTLKIQRTQQEDSAVYLCASSSRLAGGSDTQYFGPGTRLTVL.

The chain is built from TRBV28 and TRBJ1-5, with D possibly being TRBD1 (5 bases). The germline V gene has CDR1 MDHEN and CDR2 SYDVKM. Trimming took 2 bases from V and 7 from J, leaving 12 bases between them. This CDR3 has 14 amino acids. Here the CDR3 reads CASSLQGGNQPQHF. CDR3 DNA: TGTGCCAGCAGTTTACAGGGTGGTAACCAGCCCCAGCATTTT.

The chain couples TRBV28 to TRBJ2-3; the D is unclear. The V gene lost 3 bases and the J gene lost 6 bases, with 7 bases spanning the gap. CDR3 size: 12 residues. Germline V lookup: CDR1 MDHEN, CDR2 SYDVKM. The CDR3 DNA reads TGTGCCAGCAGTTTTCTTTTGGATACGCAGTATTTT. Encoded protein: CASSFLLDTQYF.

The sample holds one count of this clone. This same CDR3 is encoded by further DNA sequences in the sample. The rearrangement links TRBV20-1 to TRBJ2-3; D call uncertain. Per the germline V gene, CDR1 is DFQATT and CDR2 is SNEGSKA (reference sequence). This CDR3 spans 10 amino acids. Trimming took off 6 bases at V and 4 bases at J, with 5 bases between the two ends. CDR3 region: CSAPADTQYF. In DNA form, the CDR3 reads TGCAGTGCCCCCGCAGATACGCAGTATTTT.

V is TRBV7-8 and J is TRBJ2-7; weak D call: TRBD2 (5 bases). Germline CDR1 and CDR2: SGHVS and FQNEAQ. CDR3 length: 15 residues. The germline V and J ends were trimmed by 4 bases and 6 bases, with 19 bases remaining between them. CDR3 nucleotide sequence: TGTGCCAGCAGCTCGTCCGGAGGCTGGTTGGGCGAGCAGTACTTC. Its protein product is CASSSSGGWLGEQYF.

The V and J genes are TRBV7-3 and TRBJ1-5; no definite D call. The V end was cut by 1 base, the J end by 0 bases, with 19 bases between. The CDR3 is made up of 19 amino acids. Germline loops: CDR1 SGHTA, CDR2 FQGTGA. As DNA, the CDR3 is TGTGCCAGCAGCTTAAGCCCCCTCGGTTCTCTTTATAGCAATCAGCCCCAGCATTTT. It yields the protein CASSLSPLGSLYSNQPQHF.

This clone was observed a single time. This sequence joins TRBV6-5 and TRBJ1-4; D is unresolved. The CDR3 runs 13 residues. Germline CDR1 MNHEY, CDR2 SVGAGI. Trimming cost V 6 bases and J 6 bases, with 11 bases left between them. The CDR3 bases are TGTGCCAGCAGCACCGATGCGGATGAAAAACTGTTTTTT. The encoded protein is CASSTDADEKLFF.

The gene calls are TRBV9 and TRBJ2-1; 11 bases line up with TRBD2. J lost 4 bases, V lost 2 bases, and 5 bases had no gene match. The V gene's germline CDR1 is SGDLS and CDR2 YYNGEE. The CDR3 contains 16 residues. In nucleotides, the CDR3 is TGTGCCAGCAGCGTTAGCGGGAGGGGGGCTTACAATGAGCAGTTCTTC. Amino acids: CASSVSGRGAYNEQFF.